This TCR beta chain was sequenced in a study of patients and donors after allogeneic stem cell transplantation. V shed 6 bases and J 0 bases; nucleotides not matched to a gene: 9. This CDR3 region has 15 residues. The germline CDR1 and CDR2 sequences are SQVTM and ANQGSEA. TCRdb analysed the RT-PCR reads with MiXCR anew, one entry per CDR3 protein. The sample records 400,000 to 450,000 distinct CDR3 sequences, roughly 17% being singletons. This clonotype was counted many times. The sample comprised blood, either unsorted or a sorted T cell fraction (not recorded which). The rearrangement uses TRBV29-1 and TRBJ2-7, with 9 bases that match TRBD1. This TCR was sampled from a human donor who was either an allogeneic HSCT recipient or a stem cell or donor lymphocyte infusion donor (not recorded which). It is not recorded whose cells these are; they may come from a transplant donor. CDR3 loop: CSVATGTGSSYEQYF. CDR3 DNA sequence: TGCAGCGTCGCAACCGGGACAGGGAGCTCCTACGAGCAGTACTTC.